This record looks at one T cell receptor (beta chain) sequence and its context. No antigen is known for it. These data come from a study of T cell repertoires in cytomegalovirus infection. Regarding the study as a whole: Summed frequency of shared TCR beta families picked out CMV carriers who also had the relevant HLA. In two of eight donors, the top clonotype was HLA-C-restricted CMV-specific.

V was clipped by 0 bases and J by 4 bases, with 12 bases between them. This CDR3 comprises 15 residues. Germline values: CDR1 MNHNY, CDR2 SVGAGI (reference sequence). In TCRdb, the reads were re-called with MiXCR into one record per CDR3 protein. The top ten clones hold about half of a sample with 230,000 or so distinct CDR3 sequences, more than 15% of them seen once. The sample comprised CD8+ T cells from PBMCs. The chain recombines TRBV6-6 with TRBJ1-1; D possibly corresponds to TRBD1 (6 bases). The receptor's source is a human donor in good health (CMV status not recorded). Some clones in this sample may be carry-over from other donors' samples. CDR3 loop: CASSYSGGEGTEAFF. DNA for the CDR3: TGTGCCAGCAGTTACTCAGGGGGAGAGGGCACTGAAGCTTTCTTT.